The present T cell receptor (beta chain) was sequenced within a study of identical twins. As concerns this clonotype: Its antigen is currently unknown.

Findings and caveats of the study: In cord blood, abundant beta clonotypes had fewer insertions; memory showed no trend. Twin sharing of out-of-frame TCR alpha was underestimated by models in monozygotic pairs.

Each CDR3 protein gets one entry after TCRdb re-called the 5' RACE reads with MiXCR. Among 350,000 to 600,000 distinct CDR3 sequences, approximately 15% were seen once, and the ten largest hold approximately 0.52%. All donors were healthy, and all were Caucasian. This CDR3 has 12 amino acids. The V gene's germline CDR1 is SGHRS and CDR2 YFSETQ. Trimming took off 10 bases at V and 1 base at J, with 8 bases between the two ends. These data also formed part of another study, on yellow fever vaccine responses in identical twins.

The sample was CD4+ T cells sorted from blood. This clonotype was obtained from a woman aged 18-29 years in good health. The chain carries TRBV5-1 and TRBJ2-2; D ambiguous. As DNA, the CDR3 is TGCGCCTCGGCAGGGAACACCGGGGAGCTGTTTTTT. This codes for CASAGNTGELFF.